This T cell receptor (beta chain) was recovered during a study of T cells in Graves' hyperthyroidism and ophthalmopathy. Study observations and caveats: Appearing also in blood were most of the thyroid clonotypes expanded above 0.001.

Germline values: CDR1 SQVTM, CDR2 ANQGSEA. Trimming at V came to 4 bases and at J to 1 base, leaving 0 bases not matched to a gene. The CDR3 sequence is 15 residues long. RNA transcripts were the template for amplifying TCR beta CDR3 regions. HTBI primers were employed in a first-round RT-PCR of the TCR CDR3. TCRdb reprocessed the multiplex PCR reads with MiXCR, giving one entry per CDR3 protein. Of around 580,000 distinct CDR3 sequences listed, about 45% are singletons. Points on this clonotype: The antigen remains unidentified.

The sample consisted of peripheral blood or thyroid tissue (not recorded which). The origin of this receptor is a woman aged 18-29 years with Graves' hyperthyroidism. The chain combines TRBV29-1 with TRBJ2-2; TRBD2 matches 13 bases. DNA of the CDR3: TGCAGCGTTGGACTAGCGGGAGGGAACACCGGGGAGCTGTTTTTT. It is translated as CSVGLAGGNTGELFF.